Presented here are 3 T cell receptor beta chains from one specimen sequenced in a study of CD8+ T cells in alopecia areata. Treatment defined: oral pan-JAK inhibitor, 5-10 mg twice daily. Extracted RNA was reverse transcribed, and the resulting cDNA served as sequencing template. Using immunoSEQ multiplex PCR, the repertoire was profiled, and TCRdb retains in-frame clones only, with some absent. The sample shows 270,000 or so clones, 55% to 70% of them seen only once. The sample in question was CD4+ T cells sorted from blood, obtained at week 24, from a patient treated with tofacitinib. Every receptor here comes from a human donor with alopecia areata.

This clone has more than one count but fewer than ten. This CDR3 is also generated by other DNA sequences in the sample. This sequence joins TRBV30 and TRBJ1-3; D gene uncertain. From germline, CDR1 is GTSNPN and CDR2 SVGIG (reference sequence). Between the trimmed V and J ends, which lost 0 bases and 4 bases, there was a span of 7 bases. This CDR3 has 13 residues. CDR3 protein: CAWSVLSGNTIYF. CDR3 nucleotides: TGTGCCTGGAGTGTACTTTCGGGAAACACCATATATTTT.

The CDR3 region is CASSPTGAGNQPQHF. In nucleotides, the CDR3 is TGCGCCAGCAGCCCAACGGGGGCAGGAAATCAGCCCCAGCATTTT. The chain uses TRBV5-1 and TRBJ1-5; possible D gene TRBD1, 6 bases. Germline V CDR1 and CDR2: SGHRS, YFSETQ. The V gene lost 4 bases and the J gene lost 4 bases, with 15 bases spanning the gap. The CDR3 runs to 15 residues. The whole variable domain, remainder taken from reference TRBV5-1 and TRBJ1-5, is KAGVTQTPRYLIKTRGQQVTLSCSPISGHRSVSWYQQTPGQGLQFLFEYFSETQRNKGNFPGRFSGRQFSNSRSEMNVSTLELGDSALYLCASSPTGAGNQPQHFGDGTRLSIL.

The chain uses TRBV4-3 and TRBJ1-5; perhaps TRBD1 as D (5 bases). Germline CDR1 and CDR2: LGHNA and YSLEER. Trimming stripped 1 base from V and 4 bases from J, with 5 bases between. CDR3 length: 13 residues. CDR3 coding DNA: TGCGCCAGCAGCCAAGGGGGGAATCAGCCCCAGCATTTT. It translates to CASSQGGNQPQHF.